This T cell receptor beta chain was identified during a study of memory CD4+ T cells and cytomegalovirus serostatus. The study's findings and limits: Of 150 to 200 reported CMV TCRbeta sequences, under 70 were found in memory CD4+ repertoires.

The sort gate was single viable CD3+CD4+CD8-CD45RO+ cells for memory CD4+ T cells. Profiled with immunoSEQ multiplex PCR; TCRdb holds only in-frame clones, not every one. The sample has just under 40,000 clones, nearly 80% seen once; the top ten hold around 0.77%. V was pared by 6 bases and J by 5 bases, with 13 bases between. The CDR3 consists of 13 residues. Germline CDR1 reads PRHDT; CDR2 reads FYEKMQ (reference sequence). Relative to its sample, this clone is medium-sized. What it binds is unknown. The chain couples TRBV13 to TRBJ1-1; D is uncertain. The receptor was derived from an adult in good health and CMV-seronegative. What was sequenced was memory CD4+ T cells from blood. The CDR3 nucleotides read TGTGCCAGCAGGTTTCAAGACCGGACTGAAGCTTTCTTT. This codes for CASRFQDRTEAFF.